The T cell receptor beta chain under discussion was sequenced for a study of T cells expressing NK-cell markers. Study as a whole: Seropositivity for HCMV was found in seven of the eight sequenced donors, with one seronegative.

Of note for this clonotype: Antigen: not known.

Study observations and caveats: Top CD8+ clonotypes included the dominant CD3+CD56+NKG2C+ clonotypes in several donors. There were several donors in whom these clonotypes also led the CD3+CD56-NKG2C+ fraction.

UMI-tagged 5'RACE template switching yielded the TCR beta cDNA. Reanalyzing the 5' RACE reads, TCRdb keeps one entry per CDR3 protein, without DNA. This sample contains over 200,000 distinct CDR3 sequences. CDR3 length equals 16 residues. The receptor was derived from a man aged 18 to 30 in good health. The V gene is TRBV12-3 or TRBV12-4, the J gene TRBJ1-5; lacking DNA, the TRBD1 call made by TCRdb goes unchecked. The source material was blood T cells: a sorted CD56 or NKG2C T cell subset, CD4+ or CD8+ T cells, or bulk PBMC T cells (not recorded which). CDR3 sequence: CASSTRRDTSNQPQHF.